A selection of T cell receptor beta chains follows, all from one sample in a study of siplizumab effects on memory and regulatory T cells. The data were produced by immunoSEQ multiplex PCR, yet TCRdb's version contains in-frame clones alone and is incomplete. Of 90,000 to 95,000 clones in the sample, approximately 93% were seen once. The specimen was CD8+ T cells sorted from blood. All receptors derive from a human donor in good health. CDR3s include the opening cysteine and the closing phenylalanine or tryptophan. Each record gives: V gene, clone size, D gene, J gene, CDR3 protein, CDR3 DNA. D genes are given only for firm matches. A row's size may be missing; if present it is once, few, many or a size class.

V: TRBV19
size: .
D: .
J: TRBJ2-7
CDR3: CASSHPGAGAYEQYF
DNA: TGTGCCAGTAGTCACCCGGGGGCAGGCGCCTACGAGCAGTACTTC

V: TRBV14
size: once
D: .
J: TRBJ2-1
CDR3: CASSPRLSAGYNEQFF
DNA: TGTGCCAGCAGCCCCAGACTGAGCGCTGGTTACAATGAGCAGTTCTTC

V: TRBV18
size: .
D: TRBD2
J: TRBJ2-1
CDR3: CASSLGLRHNEQFF
DNA: TGTGCCAGCTCACTGGGACTACGACACAATGAGCAGTTCTTC

V: TRBV9
size: once
D: TRBD1
J: TRBJ2-2
CDR3: CASSASGTGGYTGELFF
DNA: TGTGCCAGCAGCGCCTCCGGGACAGGGGGATACACCGGGGAGCTGTTTTTT

V: TRBV19
size: .
D: .
J: TRBJ1-5
CDR3: CASMVALSNQPQHF
DNA: TGTGCCAGTATGGTTGCCCTTAGCAATCAGCCCCAGCATTTT

V: TRBV27
size: .
D: TRBD1
J: TRBJ2-1
CDR3: CASSPRQGASYNEQFF
DNA: TGTGCCAGCAGTCCAAGACAGGGGGCAAGCTACAATGAGCAGTTCTTC

V: TRBV7-3
size: .
D: TRBD1
J: TRBJ2-1
CDR3: CASSLAGGAVNEQFF
DNA: TGTGCCAGCAGCTTAGCAGGGGGCGCCGTAAATGAGCAGTTCTTC

V: TRBV6-5
size: .
D: .
J: TRBJ2-1
CDR3: CASSYDISSSYNEQFF
DNA: TGTGCCAGCAGTTACGACATTTCCAGCTCCTACAATGAGCAGTTCTTC

V: TRBV7-6
size: .
D: TRBD2
J: TRBJ2-3
CDR3: CASSLGPSGGVADTQYF
DNA: TGTGCCAGCAGCTTAGGACCTAGCGGGGGGGTGGCAGATACGCAGTATTTT

V: TRBV7-9
size: .
D: .
J: TRBJ2-2
CDR3: CASSSGGWNTGELFF
DNA: TGTGCCAGCAGCTCCGGAGGGTGGAACACCGGGGAGCTGTTTTTT

V: TRBV2
size: .
D: .
J: TRBJ2-6
CDR3: CASSEYGVFGANVLTF
DNA: TGTGCCAGCAGTGAATATGGCGTTTTCGGGGCCAACGTCCTGACTTTC

V: TRBV7-9
size: .
D: .
J: TRBJ2-2
CDR3: CASSSTENTGELFF
DNA: TGTGCCAGCAGCTCCACAGAAAACACCGGGGAGCTGTTTTTT

V: TRBV27
size: .
D: .
J: TRBJ2-1
CDR3: CASSFFGTYNEQFF
DNA: TGTGCCAGCAGTTTCTTCGGCACTTACAATGAGCAGTTCTTC

V: TRBV30
size: few
D: .
J: TRBJ1-1
CDR3: CAWSVTTGNTEAFF
DNA: TGTGCCTGGAGTGTGACGACGGGAAACACTGAAGCTTTCTTT

V: TRBV6-5
size: .
D: .
J: TRBJ1-3
CDR3: CASSYYSGGGNTIYF
DNA: TGTGCCAGCAGTTACTATAGCGGGGGTGGAAACACCATATATTTT

V: TRBV27
size: .
D: .
J: TRBJ2-3
CDR3: CASSLLSISGTDTQYF
DNA: TGTGCCAGCAGTTTATTATCCATTTCTGGCACAGATACGCAGTATTTT

V: TRBV11-3
size: .
D: TRBD2
J: TRBJ2-3
CDR3: CASSDYGTNPDTQYF
DNA: TGTGCCAGCAGCGATTACGGGACTAACCCAGATACGCAGTATTTT

V: TRBV9
size: .
D: TRBD2
J: TRBJ2-5
CDR3: CASSEGGLARETQYF
DNA: TGTGCCAGCAGCGAGGGGGGACTAGCCAGGGAGACCCAGTACTTC

V: TRBV2
size: .
D: .
J: TRBJ2-2
CDR3: CASKQGPGELFF
DNA: TGTGCCAGCAAGCAGGGGCCCGGGGAGCTGTTTTTT

V: TRBV19
size: .
D: TRBD1
J: TRBJ1-2
CDR3: CASSGENRDSFAGYTF
DNA: TGTGCCAGTAGTGGGGAGAACCGGGACAGCTTTGCAGGCTACACCTTC

V: TRBV6-6
size: once
D: .
J: TRBJ2-7
CDR3: CASRQPGSVQYEQYF
DNA: TGTGCCAGCAGGCAACCAGGGTCGGTTCAGTACGAGCAGTACTTC

V: TRBV7-8
size: .
D: TRBD1
J: TRBJ1-2
CDR3: CASSLVGGTVSGYTF
DNA: TGTGCCAGCAGCTTAGTCGGGGGGACAGTGAGTGGCTACACCTTC

V: TRBV6-5
size: .
D: TRBD2
J: TRBJ2-5
CDR3: CASSYTGLAGGETQYF
DNA: TGTGCCAGCAGTTACACGGGACTAGCGGGAGGAGAGACCCAGTACTTC

V: TRBV27
size: once
D: TRBD1
J: TRBJ1-5
CDR3: CASSSGTGIKYSNQPQHF
DNA: TGTGCCAGCAGTTCAGGGACAGGGATTAAGTATAGCAATCAGCCCCAGCATTTT

V: TRBV7-9
size: .
D: .
J: TRBJ2-6
CDR3: CASSRTSGANVLTF
DNA: TGTGCCAGCAGCCGAACGTCTGGGGCCAACGTCCTGACTTTC

V: TRBV2
size: .
D: TRBD1
J: TRBJ1-2
CDR3: CASSGGQGLLGYTF
DNA: TGTGCCAGCAGTGGAGGACAGGGATTATTGGGCTACACCTTC

V: TRBV19
size: .
D: .
J: TRBJ1-1
CDR3: CASSIGRHTEAFF
DNA: TGTGCCAGTAGTATTGGGAGACACACTGAAGCTTTCTTT

V: TRBV19
size: .
D: .
J: TRBJ2-7
CDR3: CASSWGTWSYEQYF
DNA: TGTGCCAGCAGTTGGGGGACTTGGTCCTACGAGCAGTACTTC

V: TRBV12-5
size: .
D: .
J: TRBJ2-2
CDR3: CASGIVEGLVTGELFF
DNA: TGTGCTAGTGGCATTGTGGAAGGGCTTGTCACCGGGGAGCTGTTTTTT

V: TRBV7-9
size: .
D: .
J: TRBJ2-1
CDR3: CASSLASAGEMDEQFF
DNA: TGTGCCAGCAGCTTAGCCTCGGCAGGAGAAATGGATGAGCAGTTCTTC

V: TRBV4-1
size: .
D: .
J: TRBJ2-5
CDR3: CASSQDSQTQYF
DNA: TGCGCCAGCAGCCAAGACTCACAGACCCAGTACTTC

V: TRBV6-5
size: .
D: .
J: TRBJ2-2
CDR3: CASSYSSAPGELFF
DNA: TGTGCCAGCAGTTACTCCAGCGCCCCCGGGGAGCTGTTTTTT

V: TRBV9
size: once
D: .
J: TRBJ1-1
CDR3: CASSVGGAFTEAFF
DNA: TGTGCCAGCAGCGTTGGGGGGGCGTTCACTGAAGCTTTCTTT

V: TRBV19
size: .
D: .
J: TRBJ1-2
CDR3: CASSIGDYGYTF
DNA: TGTGCCAGTAGTATTGGGGACTATGGCTACACCTTC

V: TRBV9
size: .
D: TRBD1
J: TRBJ2-7
CDR3: CASSGPSGQGPYEQYF
DNA: TGTGCCAGCAGCGGACCCTCGGGACAGGGGCCCTACGAGCAGTACTTC

V: TRBV7-6
size: .
D: TRBD1
J: TRBJ2-7
CDR3: CASSLGPGQGTYEQYF
DNA: TGTGCCAGCAGCTTAGGCCCGGGACAGGGAACCTACGAGCAGTACTTC

V: TRBV9
size: .
D: TRBD1
J: TRBJ1-1
CDR3: CASSTARAGGGGTEAFF
DNA: TGTGCCAGCAGCACCGCGAGGGCAGGGGGAGGCGGCACTGAAGCTTTCTTT

V: TRBV9
size: .
D: .
J: TRBJ1-5
CDR3: CASSVAAYRRENQPQHF
DNA: TGTGCCAGCAGCGTAGCGGCCTACCGACGGGAAAATCAGCCCCAGCATTTT

V: TRBV27
size: .
D: .
J: TRBJ1-1
CDR3: CASSLTSETAEAFF
DNA: TGTGCCAGCAGTTTGACCTCGGAGACCGCTGAAGCTTTCTTT

V: TRBV13
size: .
D: .
J: TRBJ2-3
CDR3: CASSLGQLGTDTQYF
DNA: TGTGCCAGCAGCTTAGGGCAGCTGGGAACAGATACGCAGTATTTT

V: TRBV9
size: .
D: TRBD2
J: TRBJ2-5
CDR3: CASSVSGGGQETQYF
DNA: TGTGCCAGCAGCGTTAGCGGGGGGGGACAAGAGACCCAGTACTTC

V: TRBV7-9
size: .
D: TRBD1
J: TRBJ2-5
CDR3: CASRRDRGQETQYF
DNA: TGTGCCAGCAGACGTGACAGGGGGCAAGAGACCCAGTACTTC

V: TRBV10-2
size: .
D: .
J: TRBJ2-7
CDR3: CASNDGYEQYF
DNA: TGCGCCAGCAACGACGGCTACGAGCAGTACTTC

V: TRBV4-1
size: .
D: .
J: TRBJ2-7
CDR3: CASSQARTTAYEQHF
DNA: TGCGCCAGCAGCCAAGCTCGGACAACAGCCTACGAGCAGCACTTC

V: TRBV4-1
size: .
D: .
J: TRBJ2-3
CDR3: CASSPGGVLSGHTDTQYF
DNA: TGCGCCAGCAGCCCCGGGGGTGTGTTGAGCGGCCACACAGATACGCAGTATTTT

V: TRBV5-8
size: .
D: .
J: TRBJ1-5
CDR3: CASSLLENQPQHF
DNA: TGTGCCAGCAGCTTGCTTGAAAATCAGCCCCAGCATTTT